Each of the 17 T cell receptor beta chains below was sequenced from the same sample in a study of blood T cell repertoires in COVID-19. The repertoire was sequenced with immunoSEQ multiplex PCR; TCRdb's copy has only in-frame clones and lacks some. The sample gives a few hundred thousand clones, roughly 82% of which show up once; roughly 1.4% is in the top ten. Sequencing input: peripheral blood. The receptors shown here come from a middle-aged woman who had recovered from COVID-19.

A word on this clone: The identical CDR3 is also encoded by other nucleotide sequences in the sample. The chain combines TRBV3-1 (or the pseudogene TRBV3-2) with TRBJ2-3; 7 bases fit TRBD1. The CDR3 runs to 16 residues. Germline loops: CDR1 LGHDT, CDR2 YNNKEL (reference sequence). V gave up 0 bases and J gave up 3 bases; unmatched junction bases: 6. The CDR3 protein is CASSQDPAGGTDTQYF. CDR3 nucleotides: TGTGCCAGCAGCCAAGATCCGGCAGGGGGAACAGATACGCAGTATTTT.

The CDR3 nucleotides are TGTGCCAGCAGCCCTTGGGGGCCCTACGAGCAGTACTTC. Translated, it gives CASSPWGPYEQYF. This chain connects TRBV3-1 (or the pseudogene TRBV3-2) to TRBJ2-7; TRBD1 might be the D (6 bases). Germline CDR1 LGHDT, CDR2 YNNKEL (reference sequence). This CDR3 comprises 13 residues. V lost 4 bases and J 2 bases, leaving 9 bases between the germline ends.

The V and J genes are TRBV24-1 and TRBJ2-3; 9 nucleotides align to TRBD2. The length of the CDR3 is 14 residues. Trimming at V came to 8 bases and at J to 0 bases, leaving 2 bases not matched to a gene. Germline lookup yields CDR1 KGHDR and CDR2 SFDVKD. CDR3 nucleotides: TGTGCCACCACTAGCGGGGATAGCACAGATACGCAGTATTTT. The encoded protein is CATTSGDSTDTQYF.

This clone has only a few counts. The rearrangement uses TRBV5-4 and TRBJ2-2; the match to TRBD2 covers 7 bases. The CDR3 length is 15 residues. The germline CDR1 and CDR2 sequences are SGHNT and YYREEE (reference sequence). V shed 4 bases and J 5 bases; nucleotides not matched to a gene: 8. The CDR3 DNA follows: TGTGCCAGCAGCCCGCTTGGAGCGGGGACCGGGGAGCTGTTTTTT. It yields the protein CASSPLGAGTGELFF. Based on the CDR3 plus reference TRBV5-4 and TRBJ2-2, the full variable domain is ETGVTQSPTHLIKTRGQQVTLRCSSQSGHNTVSWYQQALGQGPQFIFQYYREEENGRGNFPPRFSGLQFPNYSSELNVNALELDDSALYLCASSPLGAGTGELFFGEGSRLTVL.

This chain links TRBV3-1 (or the pseudogene TRBV3-2) with TRBJ2-5; tentatively, D is TRBD2 (5 bases). The germline gives CDR1 LGHDT, CDR2 YNNKEL (reference sequence). The CDR3 is 15 residues long. Trimming left V 7 bases short and J 7 bases short, with 22 bases between. The CDR3: CASKGISVLRGTQYF. The DNA of the CDR3 is TGTGCCAGCAAAGGGATTTCTGTACTTCGGGGGACCCAGTACTTC.

The chain's CDR3 is CASSLSITSGGASVQFF. As DNA, the CDR3 is TGTGCCAGCAGTCTGTCTATTACTAGCGGGGGGGCCTCGGTGCAGTTCTTC. The chain has TRBV2 and TRBJ2-1; 13 bases are shared with TRBD2. Germline trimming cut 5 bases from V and 12 bases from J; bases unmatched to any gene: 16. Per the germline V gene, CDR1 is SNHLY and CDR2 is FYNNEI. The CDR3 is made up of 17 amino acids.

The chain employs TRBV13 and TRBJ1-3, with a weak D call TRBD1 (6 bases). CDR1 is PRHDT, CDR2 FYEKMQ, per germline (reference sequence). The V end lost 4 bases, the J end lost 3 bases, and 10 bases lay between the germline ends. This CDR3 region has 14 residues. As DNA, the CDR3 is TGTGCCAGCAGCTCCCAGGGGAATGGAAACACCATATATTTT. Amino acids: CASSSQGNGNTIYF.

This chain links TRBV7-2 with TRBJ1-2, with D tentatively TRBD1 (6 bases). Trimming removed 1 base at V and 6 bases at J, with 9 bases between. Germline CDR1 SGHTA, CDR2 FQGNSA. This CDR3 has 13 amino acids. The CDR3 DNA sequence: TGTGCCAGCAGCTTAGAGGGGGTAGATGGCTACACCTTC. Translated, it gives CASSLEGVDGYTF. The full variable domain, with the rest looked up from reference TRBV7-2 and TRBJ1-2, is GAGVSQSPSNKVTEKGKDVELRCDPISGHTALYWYRQSLGQGLEFLIYFQGNSAPDKSGLPSDRFSAERTGGSVSTLTIQRTQQEDSAVYLCASSLEGVDGYTFGSGTRLTVV.

The chain combines TRBV25-1 with TRBJ1-1; D gene uncertain. CDR1 and CDR2 (germline): MGHDK, SYGVNS. CDR3 length: 13 residues. V was trimmed by 4 bases and J by 3 bases, leaving 9 bases between them. The CDR3 here is CASSGDFYTEAFF. CDR3 nucleotides: TGTGCCAGCAGTGGTGACTTTTACACTGAAGCTTTCTTT.

J is TRBJ2-7 and V is TRBV6-1; maybe TRBD2 (6 bases). Germline CDR1 and CDR2: MNHNS and SASEGT. The CDR3 is 13 residues long. Deletions cut 2 bases from V and 3 bases from J, with 8 bases between. CDR3 nucleotides: TGTGCCAGCAGTGAACCGACTAGCTACGAGCAGTACTTC. Protein: CASSEPTSYEQYF.

The DNA of the CDR3 is TGTGCCAGCAGTGCACTAGGGGAGACCCAGTACTTC. Translation gives CASSALGETQYF. The chain uses TRBV27 and TRBJ2-5; perhaps TRBD2 as D (5 bases). CDR3 length: 12 amino acids. The germline V gene encodes CDR1 MNHEY and CDR2 SMNVEV (reference sequence). Trimming stripped 5 bases from V and 5 bases from J, with 9 bases between.

The chain has TRBV7-8 and TRBJ2-7, with a possible D match to TRBD1 (5 bases). The V gene lost 1 base and the J gene lost 3 bases, with 13 bases spanning the gap. The CDR3 is 15 amino acids. In germline, CDR1 is SGHVS, CDR2 FQNEAQ. The CDR3 DNA sequence: TGTGCCAGCAGCTTAGTAGGAACAGGCAGCTACGAGCAGTACTTC. Translating it yields CASSLVGTGSYEQYF.

V is TRBV18 and J is TRBJ2-3; D is perhaps TRBD1 (6 bases). Germline V CDR1 and CDR2: KGHSH, LQKENI. This CDR3 comprises 14 residues. Trimming stripped 3 bases from V and 6 bases from J, with 13 bases between. The chain's CDR3 is CASSPNYRDDTQYF. The CDR3 DNA follows: TGTGCCAGCTCACCGAATTACAGGGACGATACGCAGTATTTT.

This chain links TRBV7-8 with TRBJ2-3; D is uncertain. In germline, CDR1 is SGHVS, CDR2 FQNEAQ. V was cut by 5 bases and J by 3 bases, with 15 bases left in between. CDR3 length equals 15 residues. DNA for the CDR3: TGTGCCAGCAGCCTCCTAGGTGGTGGTACAGATACGCAGTATTTT. Protein product: CASSLLGGGTDTQYF.

The rearrangement links TRBV19 to TRBJ1-5; tentative D call: TRBD1 (5 bases). CDR3 length: 15 residues. CDR1 and CDR2 (germline): LNHDA, SQIVND (reference sequence). V lost 7 bases to trimming and J lost 5 bases, with 18 bases between them. CDR3 protein: CASTPGGGNDQPQHF. Here the CDR3 DNA reads TGTGCCAGTACCCCGGGGGGAGGAAACGATCAGCCCCAGCATTTT.

The J gene is TRBJ1-1, the V gene TRBV5-6; 8 nucleotides agree with TRBD1. J was trimmed by 11 bases and V by 1 base; bases with no gene match: 10. The CDR3 loop spans 14 amino acids. CDR1 SGHDT and CDR2 YYEEEE come from the germline V gene. Here the CDR3 reads CASSLWTPGQVAFF. CDR3 bases: TGTGCCAGCAGCTTGTGGACTCCGGGACAGGTTGCTTTCTTT.

V and J are TRBV27 and TRBJ1-1; no definite D call. Trimming took off 2 bases at V and 6 bases at J, with 10 bases between the two ends. Germline assignment: CDR1 MNHEY and CDR2 SMNVEV (reference sequence). This CDR3 spans 13 amino acids. CDR3 nucleotide sequence: TGTGCCAGCAGTTTAGCAGGTCTACCTGAAGCTTTCTTT. This encodes CASSLAGLPEAFF.